This is a list of T cell receptor beta chains from one sample in a study of blood T cell repertoires in COVID-19. The assay was immunoSEQ multiplex PCR, and TCRdb's table has in-frame clones only and misses some. The sample holds approximately 230,000 clones; around nine tenths are singletons and the top ten take 2.1%. The sequenced sample consisted of peripheral blood. These receptors were taken from a woman aged 40 to 50 who had recovered from COVID-19. The CDR3 runs from the conserved cysteine through the conserved F or W. The D gene is left open where the match is weak. Rows may omit the clone size; those that give it use once, few, many or a size class.

J gene | D gene | V gene | clone size | CDR3 DNA | CDR3 protein
TRBJ1-5 | NA | TRBV6-5 | few | TGTGCCAGCAGCCTTTCTTCCGATCAGCCCCAGCATTTT | CASSLSSDQPQHF
TRBJ1-1 | TRBD1 | TRBV9 | NA | TGTGCCAGCAGCGCTTTGGACAGGGCTGAAGCTTTCTTT | CASSALDRAEAFF
TRBJ1-2 | TRBD1 | TRBV2 | NA | TGTGCCAGCAATCACCTGACAGGGGGAGGCTACACCTTC | CASNHLTGGGYTF
TRBJ1-5 | TRBD1 | TRBV24-1 | NA | TGTGCCACCAGTGATGGGGACAGGGGGTCCCACGGGCCCCAGCATTTT | CATSDGDRGSHGPQHF
TRBJ2-3 | TRBD1 | TRBV5-1 | NA | TGCGCCAGCAGCTTGGCCGCAGGGGGCCCAGATACGCAGTATTTT | CASSLAAGGPDTQYF
TRBJ1-1 | NA | TRBV27 | NA | TGTGCCAGCAGTTCGCCTTCCTCTCCCAGGAACACTGAAGCTTTCTTT | CASSSPSSPRNTEAFF
TRBJ2-2 | TRBD1 | TRBV6-2/TRBV6-3 | NA | TGTGCCAGCAGTTACCCCCGACAGGGAACCGGGGAGCTGTTTTTT | CASSYPRQGTGELFF
TRBJ2-7 | TRBD2 | TRBV5-5 | NA | TGTGCCAGCAGCTTGGACGGGACTAGCGCCTCCTACGAGCAGTACTTC | CASSLDGTSASYEQYF
TRBJ1-2 | NA | TRBV5-8 | NA | TGTGCCAGCCGCGGGGGTAACTATGGCTACACCTTC | CASRGGNYGYTF
TRBJ2-7 | NA | TRBV30 | NA | TGTGCCTGGACTCCCGGTGGTGACGAGCAGTACTTC | CAWTPGGDEQYF
TRBJ1-2 | NA | TRBV5-5 | NA | TGTGCCAGCAGCATACGACAGAACCCCACTAACTATGGCTACACCTTC | CASSIRQNPTNYGYTF
TRBJ2-7 | TRBD2 | TRBV7-9 | few | TGTGCCAGCAGCTTAGCTAGCGGGGCGCTCTACGAGCAGTACTTC | CASSLASGALYEQYF
TRBJ2-7 | TRBD2 | TRBV7-2 | NA | TGTGCCAGCAGCTTAGAAGCGGGACCCTCCTACGAGCAGTACTTC | CASSLEAGPSYEQYF
TRBJ1-2 | NA | TRBV28 | NA | TGTGCCAGCAGTTTACGCAGGACGGGAGGCTACACCTTC | CASSLRRTGGYTF
TRBJ2-7 | TRBD2 | TRBV27 | NA | TGTGCCAGCAGTATCGGACCGGGGGGAGAGCAGTACTTC | CASSIGPGGEQYF
TRBJ1-2 | NA | TRBV7-8 | NA | TGTGCCAGCAGCCCCCTTAGCTATGGCTACACCTTC | CASSPLSYGYTF
TRBJ1-6 | NA | TRBV6-5 | NA | TGTGCCAGCAAGAAACAGGGACCTTATAATTCACCCCTCCACTTT | CASKKQGPYNSPLHF
TRBJ2-7 | NA | TRBV7-9 | NA | TGTGCCAGCAGCCCGGGTCGCTCCTACGAGCAGTACTTC | CASSPGRSYEQYF
TRBJ1-4 | NA | TRBV10-3 | NA | TGTGCCATCAGTGAGACGGGCGGCGGGGGAGAAAAACTGTTTTTT | CAISETGGGGEKLFF
TRBJ2-1 | NA | TRBV28 | NA | TGTGCCAGCAGGCGGGAATCTCAGCCTGGTGAGCAGTTCTTC | CASRRESQPGEQFF
TRBJ1-1 | NA | TRBV3-1/TRBV3-2 | few | TGTGCCAGCAGCCAAGGAGGGCGAACTGAAGCTTTCTTT | CASSQGGRTEAFF
TRBJ2-5 | NA | TRBV7-9 | NA | TGTGCCAGCAGCTTACTCGGTCAGGGCGCAATTGAGACCCAGTACTTC | CASSLLGQGAIETQYF
TRBJ1-6 | NA | TRBV7-2 | NA | TGTGCCAGCAGCTTAGAGCCGACAGCACCTTTCCCCCTCCACTTT | CASSLEPTAPFPLHF
TRBJ2-1 | NA | TRBV19 | NA | TGTGCCAGTAGCCCACGGGTAGCAGCCTACAATGAGCAGTTCTTC | CASSPRVAAYNEQFF
TRBJ2-2 | TRBD2 | TRBV18 | NA | TGTGCCAGCTCACCATCGCTCGTGACTAGCGGTTACACCGGGGAGCTGTTTTTT | CASSPSLVTSGYTGELFF
TRBJ2-7 | NA | TRBV5-1 | NA | TGCGCCAGCAGCTTGGGTTTTGGGAGCGAGCAGTACTTC | CASSLGFGSEQYF
TRBJ1-4 | TRBD1 | TRBV5-6 | NA | TGTGCCAGCAGCTTCTCCGGGACAGGTCATGAAAAACTGTTTTTT | CASSFSGTGHEKLFF
TRBJ1-6 | TRBD1 | TRBV6-2/TRBV6-3 | once | TGTGCCAGCAGTTCGGGACAGGGCTATTCACCCCTCCACTTT | CASSSGQGYSPLHF
TRBJ2-7 | NA | TRBV19 | NA | TGTGCCAGTAGCCGGGACACAATTTCCTACGAGCAGTACTTC | CASSRDTISYEQYF
TRBJ2-2 | TRBD1 | TRBV13 | NA | TGTGCCAGCAGCCCCAGTAAGGTGGCAGGGGGCAATACCGGGGAGCTGTTTTTT | CASSPSKVAGGNTGELFF
TRBJ2-3 | NA | TRBV9 | NA | TGTGCCAGCAGCGCCGAGGGGGCCCCTAGCGTGGGGCAGTATTTT | CASSAEGAPSVGQYF
TRBJ2-1 | TRBD1 | TRBV27 | NA | TGTGCCAGCAGTTTGGGGGGGACAGGGGCCTACAATGAGCAGTTCTTC | CASSLGGTGAYNEQFF
TRBJ1-5 | TRBD1 | TRBV6-5 | NA | TGTGCCAGCAGTCGACAGGGGAGTCAGCCCCAGCATTTT | CASSRQGSQPQHF
TRBJ2-2 | NA | TRBV28 | NA | TGTGCCAGCAGTTTGGTCAGGGTCGGCACCGGGGAGCTGTTTTTT | CASSLVRVGTGELFF
TRBJ2-2 | TRBD1 | TRBV6-5 | NA | TGTGCCAGCAGTTACCGACAGGGGGCGCGGGCCGGGGAGCTGTTTTTT | CASSYRQGARAGELFF
TRBJ1-5 | NA | TRBV18 | NA | TGTGCCAGCTCACCACCGAATGAGGGATCGGGCAATCAGCCCCAGCATTTT | CASSPPNEGSGNQPQHF
TRBJ2-3 | NA | TRBV4-3 | NA | TGCGCCAGCAGCCAAGATCGGGGTGCAGATACGCAGTATTTT | CASSQDRGADTQYF
TRBJ1-2 | NA | TRBV5-1 | NA | TGCGCCAGCAGCTTGACCACACCTCACCTTGGCTACACCTTC | CASSLTTPHLGYTF
TRBJ1-2 | TRBD1 | TRBV7-9 | few | TGTGCCAGCACCCTTCAGGGGGCGGGCGGCTACACCTTC | CASTLQGAGGYTF
TRBJ2-6 | NA | TRBV27 | NA | TGTGCCAGCAGTTCCAGGGCGGCTGGGGCCAACGTCCTGACTTTC | CASSSRAAGANVLTF
TRBJ1-1 | NA | TRBV24-1 | NA | TGTGCCACCACCGGAACGGGGGGGAGGGGAACTGAAGCTTTCTTT | CATTGTGGRGTEAFF
TRBJ2-7 | TRBD2 | TRBV5-4 | NA | TGTGCCAGCACCAAAAAAACCGGGACTAGCGGGATCTACGAGCAGTACTTC | CASTKKTGTSGIYEQYF
TRBJ2-1 | TRBD1 | TRBV27 | NA | TGTGCCAGCAGCTCGGGGACAGGGAACCTCAATGAGCAGTTCTTC | CASSSGTGNLNEQFF
TRBJ2-4 | TRBD2 | TRBV24-1 | NA | TGTGCCACCAGTGAAAAAATTCACCCGGGGGGGTCCAAAAACATTCAGTACTTC | CATSEKIHPGGSKNIQYF
TRBJ2-1 | NA | TRBV29-1 | NA | TGCAGCGTTGAAGATCTCCGAGCGGAGCAGTTCTTC | CSVEDLRAEQFF
TRBJ1-5 | NA | TRBV2 | NA | TGTGCCAGCACTAGGCACGTACTAAATCAGCCCCAGCATTTT | CASTRHVLNQPQHF
TRBJ1-5 | NA | TRBV29-1 | few | TGCAGCGTTAAAACACAGGGCGGCAATCAGCCCCAGCATTTT | CSVKTQGGNQPQHF
TRBJ2-2 | NA | TRBV9 | few | TGTGCCAGCAGCGTAGGTGGCAGGGAAGGCACCGGGGAGCTGTTTTTT | CASSVGGREGTGELFF
TRBJ1-2 | NA | TRBV19 | NA | TGTGCCAGTGGGCAGGCCCTCCCCAACTATGGCTACACCTTC | CASGQALPNYGYTF
TRBJ2-7 | NA | TRBV27 | NA | TGTGCCAGCAGTCTCGGGAACTACGAGCAGTACTTC | CASSLGNYEQYF
TRBJ2-7 | TRBD1 | TRBV7-2 | NA | TGTGCCAGCAGCTTCTGGCAGGGGGTCAACGAGCAGTACTTC | CASSFWQGVNEQYF
TRBJ2-1 | NA | TRBV15 | NA | TGTGCCACCAGCAGAGTGGTCGGGTACAATGAGCAGTTCTTC | CATSRVVGYNEQFF
TRBJ1-3 | NA | TRBV28 | NA | TGTGCCAGCAGTTTCATCGGCTCTGGAAACACCATATATTTT | CASSFIGSGNTIYF
TRBJ2-7 | NA | TRBV3-1/TRBV3-2 | NA | TGTGCCAGCAGCCGGGACATTTCTGAGCAGTACTTC | CASSRDISEQYF
TRBJ2-5 | TRBD2 | TRBV24-1 | NA | TGTGCCACCAAAAGCTTATCGGGACTAGCGGGAGGCCCGCAAAGAGCGGGAGACGGAGAGACCCAGTACTTC | CATKSLSGLAGGPQRAGDGETQYF
TRBJ1-2 | TRBD1 | TRBV14 | few | TGTGCCAGCAGCCAAGGCATTCTGACAGGGGGCGGAAGACTAGATGGCTACACCTTC | CASSQGILTGGGRLDGYTF
TRBJ2-1 | TRBD2 | TRBV9 | once | TGTGCCAGCAGCTTAGGACTAGCGGTATACAATGAGCAGTTCTTC | CASSLGLAVYNEQFF